This TCR beta chain appears in the sequencing data of a study of blood T cell repertoires in COVID-19. Study-level information: PBMCs, B-cell-depleted T cells, or T cells were the source of the cDNA or gDNA that made up the material.

The CDR3 totals 15 residues. Trimming removed 2 bases at V and 5 bases at J, with 18 bases between. From germline, CDR1 is GTSNPN and CDR2 SVGIG (reference sequence). As processed by the authors: Counts of nucleated cells, estimated from reference gene primer amplification, were obtained. Sequenced by immunoSEQ multiplex PCR; TCRdb stores in-frame clones only, minus some. V, J and clone size are those of that table, while D and trimming were read from the DNA. Of just over 300,000 clones in the sample, roughly 86% were seen once. The V and J genes are TRBV30 and TRBJ1-1; D might be TRBD1 (6 bases). The specimen sequenced was peripheral blood. The receptor was isolated from a woman in her twenties or thirties with COVID-19, enrolled during active disease. The CDR3 protein is CAWSPMGRGLTEAFF. As DNA, the CDR3 is TGTGCCTGGAGTCCCATGGGCAGGGGATTGACTGAAGCTTTCTTT.